This TCR beta chain was sequenced during a study of shared T cell receptors in the human thymus. Sequenced by immunoSEQ multiplex PCR; TCRdb stores in-frame clones only, minus some. Here the sample spans about 660,000 clones, around 87% being singletons. There are 18 residues in the CDR3. Germline V gives CDR1 SGDLS, CDR2 YYNGEE. Trimming removed 4 bases from V and 0 bases from J, with 22 bases in between. This clone was observed a single time. The sample also formed part of further work on human thymus T cells. This second study notes: Donors were healthy Finnish babies undergoing corrective operations for congenital heart defects. During corrective heart surgery, resections were taken, and the thymus tissue came from them. Thymic and blood repertoires showed apparently biased V and J gene usage. Related research reported highly overlapping thymic repertoires among unrelated individuals.

V and J are TRBV9 and TRBJ1-1; unclear D gene. The clonotype comes from a boy younger than two with a congenital heart defect. Sequencing used thymocytes. CDR3 region: CASSPRRAGVILNTEAFF. DNA for the CDR3: TGTGCCAGCAGCCCCAGGAGGGCAGGAGTTATCCTGAACACTGAAGCTTTCTTT.